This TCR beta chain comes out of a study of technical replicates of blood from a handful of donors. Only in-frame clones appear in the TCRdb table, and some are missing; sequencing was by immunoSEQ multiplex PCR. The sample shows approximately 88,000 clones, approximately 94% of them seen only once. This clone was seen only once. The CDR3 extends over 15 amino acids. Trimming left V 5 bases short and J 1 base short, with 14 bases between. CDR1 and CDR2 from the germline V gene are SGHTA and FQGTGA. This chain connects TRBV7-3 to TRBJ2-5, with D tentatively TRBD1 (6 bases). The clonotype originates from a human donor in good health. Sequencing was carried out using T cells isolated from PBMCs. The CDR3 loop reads CASSPGQTFQETQYF. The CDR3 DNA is TGTGCCAGCAGCCCCGGACAGACCTTCCAAGAGACCCAGTACTTC.